These 10 T cell receptor beta chains came from one sample sequenced in a study of shared clonotypes between healthy human individuals. Naive CD8 populations comprised CD45RO-negative cells positively selected for CCR7, excluding terminally differentiated effector memory CD45RA+ cells. This table comes from immunoSEQ multiplex PCR, and its TCRdb copy is limited to in-frame clones, with some not included. The sample shows 550,000 to 650,000 clones, approximately 96% of them seen only once. Sequenced material: naive CD8+ T cells sorted from blood. The source is a woman under 40 in good health.

As for this clone: The same CDR3 is also encoded by other DNA sequences in this sample. The chain carries TRBV28 and TRBJ2-7; D uncertain. V shed 3 bases and J shed 3 bases, with 12 bases lying between them. Germline CDR1 is MDHEN and CDR2 is SYDVKM. The CDR3 extends over 14 amino acids. CDR3 sequence: CASSFSGSSYEQYF. Here the CDR3 DNA reads TGTGCCAGCAGTTTCTCCGGTAGTAGCTACGAGCAGTACTTC.

The rearrangement joins TRBV7-6 to TRBJ2-1; D is ambiguous. From germline, CDR1 is SGHVS and CDR2 FNYEAQ. The CDR3 spans 14 residues. V dropped 5 bases and J dropped 7 bases, with 15 bases sitting between them. The CDR3 protein is CASSPRTLGNEQFF. The CDR3 DNA is TGTGCCAGCAGCCCGCGGACGCTGGGGAATGAGCAGTTCTTC. Based on the CDR3 plus reference TRBV7-6 and TRBJ2-1, the full variable domain is GAGVSQSPRYKVTKRGQDVALRCDPISGHVSLYWYRQALGQGPEFLTYFNYEAQQDKSGLPNDRFSAERPEGSISTLTIQRTEQRDSAMYRCASSPRTLGNEQFFGPGTRLTVL.

This sequence joins TRBV6-5 and TRBJ1-5, with D possibly TRBD1 on 5 matching bases. The germline V and J ends were trimmed by 0 bases and 6 bases, with 9 bases remaining between them. The CDR3 loop spans 14 amino acids. Looked up from germline, CDR1 is MNHEY and CDR2 is SVGAGI. CDR3 region: CASSYSGESQPQHF. The CDR3 bases are TGTGCCAGCAGTTACTCAGGGGAAAGTCAGCCCCAGCATTTT.

The chain employs TRBV4-2 and TRBJ2-1; 12 bases match TRBD2. J was trimmed by 2 bases and V by 0 bases; bases with no gene match: 11. The CDR3 is 20 residues long. Germline V gene lookup returns CDR1 LGHNA and CDR2 YNFKEQ. The CDR3 nucleotides read TGTGCCAGCAGCCAAGAGGAGGGGGCGGCTAGCGGGAGGGCCTACAATGAGCAGTTCTTC. As protein: CASSQEEGAASGRAYNEQFF.

J is TRBJ2-2 and V is TRBV5-5; 10 bases match TRBD2. The CDR3 extends over 18 amino acids. The germline V gene has CDR1 SGHKS and CDR2 YYEKEE (reference sequence). J was trimmed by 3 bases and V by 3 bases; bases with no gene match: 11. This CDR3 is CASSYRISGRSDTGELFF. CDR3 DNA sequence: TGTGCCAGCAGCTACCGCATTAGCGGGAGGTCCGACACCGGGGAGCTGTTTTTT.

This clone was seen just once. V gene TRBV19 combines with J gene TRBJ2-2; 7 nucleotides align to TRBD2. Germline V lookup: CDR1 LNHDA, CDR2 SQIVND (reference sequence). Trimming at V came to 5 bases and at J to 3 bases, leaving 9 bases not matched to a gene. This CDR3 comprises 16 residues. CDR3 nucleotides: TGTGCCAGTAGTCCCGATAGTGGGAGGGACACCGGGGAGCTGTTTTTT. Amino acid sequence: CASSPDSGRDTGELFF.

V and J are TRBV9 and TRBJ2-2; no definite D call. Germline-derived CDR1 and CDR2 are SGDLS and YYNGEE. This CDR3 has 16 residues. V was trimmed by 1 base and J by 6 bases, leaving 16 bases between them. CDR3 sequence: CASSVFEGLVAGELFF. CDR3 bases: TGTGCCAGCAGCGTATTTGAAGGTCTTGTCGCCGGGGAGCTGTTTTTT. Looking up the rest from reference TRBV9 and TRBJ2-2 gives the full variable domain: DSGVTQTPKHLITATGQRVTLRCSPRSGDLSVYWYQQSLDQGLQFLIQYYNGEERAKGNILERFSAQQFPDLHSELNLSSLELGDSALYFCASSVFEGLVAGELFFGEGSRLTVL.

The J gene is TRBJ2-3, the V gene TRBV10-1, with 8 bases lining up with TRBD1. The germline gives CDR1 WNHNN, CDR2 SYGVQD (reference sequence). Germline trimming cut 3 bases from V and 2 bases from J; bases unmatched to any gene: 4. This CDR3 spans 15 amino acids. CDR3 nucleotide sequence: TGCGCCAGCAGTGACGGACAGGGAAACACAGATACGCAGTATTTT. Its protein is CASSDGQGNTDTQYF.

About this clone: This specimen includes other DNA sequences encoding the same CDR3. The gene calls are TRBV5-6 and TRBJ2-3; tentative D call: TRBD2 (6 bases). Trimming cost V 0 bases and J 1 base, with 9 bases left between them. This CDR3 is built from 15 residues. Germline CDR1 is SGHDT and CDR2 is YYEEEE. The CDR3 coding sequence is TGTGCCAGCAGCTTGGGTGGCGGGGGCACAGATACGCAGTATTTT. It is translated as CASSLGGGGTDTQYF.

The chain combines TRBV25-1 with TRBJ1-6, with a weak D call TRBD1 (6 bases). The CDR3 is 14 amino acids. Germline assignment: CDR1 MGHDK and CDR2 SYGVNS. Trimming took off 6 bases at V and 6 bases at J, with 12 bases between the two ends. The CDR3 here is CASSLTGRNSPLHF. The DNA for the CDR3 is TGTGCCAGCAGCCTGACAGGACGTAATTCACCCCTCCACTTT. The variable domain in full, with the rest retrieved from reference TRBV25-1 and TRBJ1-6, is EADIYQTPRYLVIGTGKKITLECSQTMGHDKMYWYQQDPGMELHLIHYSYGVNSTEKGDLSSESTVSRIRTEHFPLTLESARPSHTSQYLCASSLTGRNSPLHFGNGTRLTVT.